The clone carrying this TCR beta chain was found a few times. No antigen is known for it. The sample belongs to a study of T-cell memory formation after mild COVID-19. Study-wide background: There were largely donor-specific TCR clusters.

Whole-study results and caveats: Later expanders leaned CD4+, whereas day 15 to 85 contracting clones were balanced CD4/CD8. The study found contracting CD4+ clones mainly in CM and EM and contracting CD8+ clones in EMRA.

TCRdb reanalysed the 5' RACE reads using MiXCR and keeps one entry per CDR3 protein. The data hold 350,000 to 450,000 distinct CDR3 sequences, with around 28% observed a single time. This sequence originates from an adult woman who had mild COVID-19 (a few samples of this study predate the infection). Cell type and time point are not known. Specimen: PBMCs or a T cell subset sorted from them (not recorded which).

The CDR3 DNA reads as TGCGCCAGCAGCCGAGGGACCCGGAATGAGGGGTTCTTC. It is translated as CASSRGTRNEGFF. The rearrangement links TRBV5-1 to TRBJ2-1; D possibly uses TRBD1 or TRBD2 (5 bases each). Between the trimmed V and J ends, which lost 4 bases and 15 bases, there was a span of 20 bases. Per germline, CDR1 SGHRS and CDR2 YFSETQ. The CDR3 extends over 13 amino acids.